The source of this T cell receptor beta chain is a study of cytomegalovirus exposure and HLA in healthy donors. Concerning this clone itself: Its antigen is unknown.

This CDR3 is built from 15 residues. Germline lookup yields CDR1 PRHDT and CDR2 FYEKMQ (reference sequence). Trimming at V came to 4 bases and at J to 1 base, leaving 3 bases not matched to a gene. Sequencing was performed with immunoSEQ multiplex PCR; in TCRdb, only in-frame clones are kept and a portion is missing. The sample yields some 38,000 clones, over 80% seen once. The donors were in the approximately 130-subject validation cohort; that cohort was separate from the roughly 700-subject first cohort. Findings of the study overall: Despite most TCR sequences being rare, some public TCRs occurred in many donors. Among TCR beta chains, those listed as cytomegalovirus-associated numbered approximately 150. Reports credit the classifier with highly specific, highly sensitive diagnosis of cytomegalovirus status.

Material: PBMCs. The clonotype was recovered from a man between 18 and 35 years old in good health and CMV-seronegative. The chain uses TRBV13 and TRBJ2-2; TRBD1 matches at 7 bases. The CDR3 DNA follows: TGTGCCAGCAGCTCCCGGACAGGGAACACCGGGGAGCTGTTTTTT. It translates to CASSSRTGNTGELFF.